Here is one T cell receptor beta chain with its context. These data belong to a study of blood T cell repertoires in COVID-19. Sequencing was performed with immunoSEQ multiplex PCR; in TCRdb, only in-frame clones are kept and a portion is missing. The sample contains around 190,000 clones, 82% of which appear only once. This receptor was identified in a woman aged 55-69 years with COVID-19, enrolled during active disease. Material: peripheral blood.

The DNA for the CDR3 is TGCGCCAGCAGCGGCTTGGGGGGTATGGGCACAGATACGCAGTATTTT. As protein: CASSGLGGMGTDTQYF. This sequence joins TRBV5-1 and TRBJ2-3; weak D call: TRBD2 (6 bases). Germline lookup yields CDR1 SGHRS and CDR2 YFSETQ. Trimming stripped 4 bases from V and 1 base from J, with 16 bases between. CDR3 length: 16 residues.